Below are 2 T cell receptor beta chains sequenced from a single sample in a study of monozygotic twins with inflammatory bowel disease. TCRdb re-called the 5' RACE reads and shows each CDR3 protein once, DNA omitted. Its listing shows about 300,000 distinct CDR3 sequences. Sequencing was performed on blood. Receptor source: a human donor with ulcerative colitis or Crohn's disease, or a healthy co-twin of an affected twin (not recorded which).

The rearrangement links TRBV20-1 to TRBJ2-1; checking the TCRdb D call of TRBD1 is not possible without DNA. CDR3 length equals 17 residues. The germline V gene encodes CDR1 DFQATT and CDR2 SNEGSKA (reference sequence). The CDR3 loop is CSAPNAEVGGGVDEQFF.

V usage is TRBV20-1 and J usage is TRBJ1-1; TCRdb calls TRBD1, which cannot be checked without DNA. The CDR3 sequence is 13 residues long. CDR1 DFQATT and CDR2 SNEGSKA come from the germline V gene (reference sequence). This chain's CDR3 is CSASRGRDTEAFF.